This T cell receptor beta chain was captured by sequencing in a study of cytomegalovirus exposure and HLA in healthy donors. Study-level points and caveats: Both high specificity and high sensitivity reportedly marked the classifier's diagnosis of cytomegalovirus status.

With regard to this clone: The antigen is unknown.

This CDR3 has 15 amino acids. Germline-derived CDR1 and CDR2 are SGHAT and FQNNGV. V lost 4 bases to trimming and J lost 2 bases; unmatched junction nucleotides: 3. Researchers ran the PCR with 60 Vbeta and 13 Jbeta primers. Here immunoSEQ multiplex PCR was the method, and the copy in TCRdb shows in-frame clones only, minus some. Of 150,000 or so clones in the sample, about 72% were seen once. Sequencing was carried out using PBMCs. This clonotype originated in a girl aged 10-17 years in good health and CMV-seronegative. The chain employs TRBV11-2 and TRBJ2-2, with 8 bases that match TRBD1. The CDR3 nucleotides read TGTGCCAGCAGCTCACAGGGGGGAAACACCGGGGAGCTGTTTTTT. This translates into CASSSQGGNTGELFF.